Shown below are 8 T cell receptor beta chains from a single sample sequenced in a study of control samples from healthy donors and cancer patients. This table comes from immunoSEQ multiplex PCR, and its TCRdb copy is limited to in-frame clones, with some not included. The sample has 100,000 or so clones, around nine tenths seen once. The sequencing sample was made of blood. The receptors shown here come from a young man in good health.

This chain connects TRBV7-8 to TRBJ2-1; the D gene could be TRBD1 or TRBD2 (5 bases each). Deletions cut 1 base from V and 1 base from J, with 5 bases between. The CDR3 sequence is 14 residues long. Germline V CDR1 and CDR2: SGHVS, FQNEAQ. CDR3 sequence (DNA): TGTGCCAGCAGCTTAGGGGGGTCCTACAATGAGCAGTTCTTC. Encoded protein: CASSLGGSYNEQFF.

The gene calls are TRBV19 and TRBJ2-7, with TRBD1 matching 7 bases. The ends lost 7 bases at V and 6 bases at J; junction bases unmatched: 15. Germline V CDR1 and CDR2: LNHDA, SQIVND (reference sequence). The CDR3 has 15 residues. The DNA for the CDR3 is TGTGCCAGTACCTCCCACCCCGAGACAGGGATCGAGCAGTACTTC. Translation gives CASTSHPETGIEQYF.

The CDR3 DNA follows: TGTGCCAGCAGCCTCCAAGAGGGGCCCCAGCATTTT. Residues: CASSLQEGPQHF. The chain is built from TRBV5-4 and TRBJ1-5; D uncertain. CDR1 SGHNT and CDR2 YYREEE come from the germline V gene (reference sequence). Trimming took 4 bases from V and 9 from J, leaving 11 bases between them. There are 12 residues in the CDR3.

Here the CDR3 reads CASRRPAGSDQETQYF. In nucleotides, the CDR3 is TGTGCCAGCAGGAGACCGGCGGGTAGTGACCAAGAGACCCAGTACTTC. The chain recombines TRBV6-4 with TRBJ2-5; TRBD2 is a possible D gene (5 bases). Trimming pared 6 bases from V and 0 bases from J, leaving 17 bases between. CDR1 MRHNA and CDR2 SNTAGT come from the germline V gene. The CDR3 is 16 amino acids.

In its sample, this clone was seen once. The V gene is TRBV2, the J gene TRBJ1-1, with D possibly TRBD1 on 5 matching bases. The V gene lost 8 bases and the J gene lost 6 bases, with 10 bases spanning the gap. The germline V gene has CDR1 SNHLY and CDR2 FYNNEI. The CDR3 spans 11 residues. Here the CDR3 reads CASGGRAEAFF. CDR3 DNA: TGTGCCAGCGGGGGGAGGGCTGAAGCTTTCTTT.

CDR3 nucleotide sequence: TGCGCCAGTAGGACCCAGGGCCAGAACACTGAAGCTTTCTTT. It encodes CASRTQGQNTEAFF. The V gene is TRBV5-1, the J gene TRBJ1-1; tentatively, D is TRBD1 (5 bases). From germline, CDR1 is SGHRS and CDR2 YFSETQ. Trimming took off 8 bases at V and 1 base at J, with 15 bases between the two ends. The CDR3 is 14 residues long.

This rearrangement joins TRBV4-2 to TRBJ2-3, with 10 bases lining up with TRBD2. The CDR3 sequence is 15 residues long. The ends lost 3 bases at V and 4 bases at J; junction bases unmatched: 4. Looked up from germline, CDR1 is LGHNA and CDR2 is YNFKEQ. Here the CDR3 DNA reads TGTGCCAGCAGCCAGAGTAGCGGGGGGTCAGATACGCAGTATTTT. It specifies CASSQSSGGSDTQYF.

This clone has only a few counts. The V and J genes are TRBV18 and TRBJ1-6; the match to TRBD1 covers 8 bases. Germline V gene sequence: CDR1 KGHSH, CDR2 LQKENI. This CDR3 spans 15 amino acids. V gave up 5 bases and J gave up 10 bases; unmatched junction bases: 10. This CDR3 reads CASSDRTGSSSPLHF. The CDR3, as DNA: TGTGCCAGCTCAGATCGGACAGGGTCGTCGTCACCCCTCCACTTT.